Following are 10 T cell receptor beta chains from one sample sequenced in a study of CD8+ T cells in alopecia areata. Extracted from the samples, RNA was reverse transcribed into cDNA to serve as the sequencing template. Sequencing used immunoSEQ multiplex PCR; TCRdb keeps in-frame clones, though not all of them. Of 160,000 or so clones listed, roughly 66% are singletons. Sample: CD8+ T cells sorted from blood, taken at week 0. Receptor source: a human donor with alopecia areata.

In nucleotides, the CDR3 is TGTGCCAGCAGTTCGACAGACCGGGACAGAATCTACGAGCAGTACTTC. Its protein is CASSSTDRDRIYEQYF. The V gene is TRBV27, the J gene TRBJ2-7, with 7 nucleotides matching TRBD1. This CDR3 contains 16 residues. The germline V gene encodes CDR1 MNHEY and CDR2 SMNVEV (reference sequence). V lost 4 bases and J lost 3; bases outside the gene matches: 12.

The chain has TRBV7-9 and TRBJ2-7; 12 positions match TRBD1. This CDR3 has 17 residues. The trim removed 4 bases at V and 0 bases at J, leaving 7 bases unmatched. Germline V gene data show CDR1 as SEHNR and CDR2 as FQNEAQ (reference sequence). DNA of the CDR3: TGTGCCAGCAGCTCCCGGGACAGGGGGCACCTCTCCTACGAGCAGTACTTC. This sequence encodes CASSSRDRGHLSYEQYF.

The gene calls are TRBV9 and TRBJ2-5, with D perhaps matching TRBD2 (6 bases). The CDR3 is made up of 15 amino acids. Trimming took off 0 bases at V and 0 bases at J, with 9 bases between the two ends. Germline V gene data show CDR1 as SGDLS and CDR2 as YYNGEE. The CDR3 here is CASSVAGGNQETQYF. The CDR3 DNA reads as TGTGCCAGCAGCGTAGCTGGGGGGAACCAAGAGACCCAGTACTTC. The full variable domain, in which reference TRBV9 and TRBJ2-5 provide the parts outside the CDR3, is DSGVTQTPKHLITATGQRVTLRCSPRSGDLSVYWYQQSLDQGLQFLIQYYNGEERAKGNILERFSAQQFPDLHSELNLSSLELGDSALYFCASSVAGGNQETQYFGPGTRLLVL.

The chain recombines TRBV27 with TRBJ1-5; D uncertain. CDR3 length: 14 amino acids. The V and J ends lost 5 bases and 4 bases respectively, with 12 bases between them. CDR1 is MNHEY and CDR2 is SMNVEV in the germline V gene (reference sequence). CDR3: CASSRGGINQPQHF. In nucleotides, the CDR3 is TGTGCCAGCAGTCGAGGAGGGATTAATCAGCCCCAGCATTTT.

This clone showed up just a few times. The rearrangement joins TRBV19 to TRBJ1-5; possible D gene TRBD1, 5 bases. V gave up 3 bases and J gave up 2 bases, with 14 bases separating them. The germline V gene has CDR1 LNHDA and CDR2 SQIVND (reference sequence). The CDR3 length is 16 residues. Here the CDR3 reads CASSIREGIGNQPQHF. The CDR3 region has the DNA TGTGCCAGTAGTATCAGGGAGGGTATAGGCAATCAGCCCCAGCATTTT.

A single count supports this clone. This sequence joins TRBV4-1 and TRBJ2-7, with unresolved D. Trimming stripped 1 base from V and 2 bases from J, with 6 bases between. The CDR3 length is 13 residues. Germline V gene sequence: CDR1 MGHRA, CDR2 YSYEKL. The CDR3, as DNA: TGCGCCAGCAGCCAAGGGAGCGCCTACGAGCAGTACTTC. It translates to CASSQGSAYEQYF.

Only a few counts were recorded for this clone. This sequence joins TRBV29-1 and TRBJ1-1; the D gene is possibly TRBD1 (5 bases). Germline V gives CDR1 SQVTM, CDR2 ANQGSEA. The CDR3 contains 12 residues. The V gene lost 3 bases and the J gene lost 5 bases, with 10 bases spanning the gap. In nucleotides, the CDR3 is TGCAGCGTTGAGGGGGATCGTACTGAAGCTTTCTTT. As protein: CSVEGDRTEAFF.

V usage is TRBV13 and J usage is TRBJ2-7; D unresolved. V gave up 0 bases and J gave up 6 bases, with 6 bases separating them. Germline V gene data show CDR1 as PRHDT and CDR2 as FYEKMQ (reference sequence). This CDR3 region has 12 residues. As DNA, the CDR3 is TGTGCCAGCAGCTTAGGGTCTGTCGAGCAGTACTTC. Amino acid sequence: CASSLGSVEQYF. Combining the CDR3 with reference TRBV13 and TRBJ2-7 gives the whole variable domain AAGVIQSPRHLIKEKRETATLKCYPIPRHDTVYWYQQGPGQDPQFLISFYEKMQSDKGSIPDRFSAQQFSDYHSELNMSSLELGDSALYFCASSLGSVEQYFGPGTRLTVT.

The chain has TRBV7-6 and TRBJ2-1; 7 nucleotides agree with TRBD1. Germline V lookup: CDR1 SGHVS, CDR2 FNYEAQ. The CDR3 is 13 residues long. Trimming took 10 bases from V and 4 from J; bases not matched to a gene: 7. This CDR3 is CAIAQGQYNEQFF. DNA of the CDR3: TGTGCCATAGCACAGGGGCAATACAATGAGCAGTTCTTC. Combining the CDR3 with reference TRBV7-6 and TRBJ2-1 gives the whole variable domain GAGVSQSPRYKVTKRGQDVALRCDPISGHVSLYWYRQALGQGPEFLTYFNYEAQQDKSGLPNDRFSAERPEGSISTLTIQRTEQRDSAMYRCAIAQGQYNEQFFGPGTRLTVL.

The chain uses TRBV7-9 and TRBJ2-1; 10 bases map to TRBD1. The CDR3 spans 17 residues. The germline CDR1 and CDR2 sequences are SEHNR and FQNEAQ (reference sequence). The ends lost 0 bases at V and 7 bases at J; junction bases unmatched: 9. CDR3 sequence reads: CASSLAETGGGRNEQFF. The CDR3, as DNA: TGTGCCAGCAGCTTAGCGGAGACAGGGGGCGGTCGGAATGAGCAGTTCTTC.